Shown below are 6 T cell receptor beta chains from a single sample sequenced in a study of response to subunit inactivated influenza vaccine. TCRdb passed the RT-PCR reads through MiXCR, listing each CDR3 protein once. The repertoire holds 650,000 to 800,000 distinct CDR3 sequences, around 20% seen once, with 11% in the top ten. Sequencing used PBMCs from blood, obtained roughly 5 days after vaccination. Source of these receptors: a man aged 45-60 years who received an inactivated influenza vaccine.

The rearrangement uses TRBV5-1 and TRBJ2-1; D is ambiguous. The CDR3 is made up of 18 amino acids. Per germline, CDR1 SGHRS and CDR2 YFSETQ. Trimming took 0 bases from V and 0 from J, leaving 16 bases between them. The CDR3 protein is CASSLVRSAPVSYNEQFF. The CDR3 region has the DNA TGCGCCAGCAGCTTGGTACGATCAGCGCCCGTCTCCTACAATGAGCAGTTCTTC. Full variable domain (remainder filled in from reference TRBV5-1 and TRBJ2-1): KAGVTQTPRYLIKTRGQQVTLSCSPISGHRSVSWYQQTPGQGLQFLFEYFSETQRNKGNFPGRFSGRQFSNSRSEMNVSTLELGDSALYLCASSLVRSAPVSYNEQFFGPGTRLTVL.

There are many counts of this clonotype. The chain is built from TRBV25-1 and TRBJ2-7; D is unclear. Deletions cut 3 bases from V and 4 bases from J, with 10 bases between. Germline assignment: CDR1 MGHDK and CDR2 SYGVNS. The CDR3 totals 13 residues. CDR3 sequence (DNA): TGTGCCAGCAGTGACCGGGTTAGGTACGAGCAGTACTTC. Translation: CASSDRVRYEQYF.

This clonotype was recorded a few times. CDR3: CSVTPGQGSSDTQYF. The DNA of the CDR3 is TGCAGCGTGACTCCGGGACAGGGTTCATCTGATACGCAGTATTTT. The chain couples TRBV29-1 to TRBJ2-3, with 9 bases identical to TRBD1. The CDR3 consists of 15 residues. Trimming at V came to 6 bases and at J to 6 bases, leaving 13 bases not matched to a gene. The germline V gene encodes CDR1 SQVTM and CDR2 ANQGSEA.

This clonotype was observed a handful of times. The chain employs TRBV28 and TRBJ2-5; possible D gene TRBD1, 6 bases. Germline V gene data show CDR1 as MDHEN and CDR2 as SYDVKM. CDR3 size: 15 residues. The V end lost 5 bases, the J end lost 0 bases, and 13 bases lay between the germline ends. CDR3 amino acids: CASSREGGYQETQYF. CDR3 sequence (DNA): TGTGCCAGCAGTCGGGAAGGGGGATACCAAGAGACCCAGTACTTC.

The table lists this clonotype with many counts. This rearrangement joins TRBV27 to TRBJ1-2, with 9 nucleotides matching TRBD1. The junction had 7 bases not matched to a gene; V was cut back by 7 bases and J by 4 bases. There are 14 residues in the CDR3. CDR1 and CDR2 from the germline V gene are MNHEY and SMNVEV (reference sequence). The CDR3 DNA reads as TGTGCCAGCACCCGGACAGGGGATACCTATGGCTACACCTTC. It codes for CASTRTGDTYGYTF.

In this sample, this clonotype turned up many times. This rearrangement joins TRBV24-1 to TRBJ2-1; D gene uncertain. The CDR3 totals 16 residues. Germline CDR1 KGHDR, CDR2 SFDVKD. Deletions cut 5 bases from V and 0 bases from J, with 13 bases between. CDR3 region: CATSGVRNSSYNEQFF. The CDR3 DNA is TGTGCCACCAGTGGTGTTCGAAACAGCTCCTACAATGAGCAGTTCTTC.